This T cell receptor beta chain is from a study of T cells in localized non-small cell lung cancer. Broader study findings: A denser population of T cells in blood accompanied longer overall survival. Heterogeneity within the tumor remains possible, as just one region underwent sequencing. Uninvolved nearby lung showed the greatest T cell clonality, exceeding that found in tumor. Within adjacent lung there appeared a median around 60 of the top 100 tumor clones.

In the case of this clone: The antigen is not known. One end of the junction fails to match germline, which may point to a read error.

Germline-derived CDR1 and CDR2 are SGDLS and YYNGEE. The CDR3 is 13 amino acids. Measured with immunoSEQ multiplex PCR; TCRdb has only the in-frame clones, and not every one. The sample yields 35,000 to 50,000 clones, about 90% seen once. The receptor comes from a man between 40 and 75 years old with stage I lung adenocarcinoma. This specimen consisted of peripheral blood, obtained before any cancer treatment. This chain links TRBV9 with TRBJ2-7; TRBD1 matches 7 bases. CDR3 bases: TGTGTCAGCAGCCCCCGGGACAGCTACGAGCAGTACTTC. This translates into CVSSPRDSYEQYF.